This TCR beta chain stems from a study of siplizumab effects on memory and regulatory T cells. Study-wide findings and caveats: Alloreactive sequences traceable to unstimulated CD4+ memory cells were significantly reduced by siplizumab. Both greater diversity than memory cells and a major contribution to the alloresponse seemed to characterize naive T cells.

V lost 3 bases to trimming and J lost 2 bases; unmatched junction nucleotides: 6. Germline V gene sequence: CDR1 MNHEY, CDR2 SMNVEV (reference sequence). The CDR3 spans 15 residues. About this clone itself: Its antigen is unidentified.

This table comes from immunoSEQ multiplex PCR, and its TCRdb copy is limited to in-frame clones, with some not included. The table includes 95,000 to 100,000 clones, about nine tenths detected once. The TCR sequence derives from a human donor in good health. Input material: non-Treg CD4+ T cells sorted from blood. The gene calls are TRBV27 and TRBJ2-7, with 8 bases fitting TRBD2. CDR3 sequence reads: CASSLAAGGTYEQYF. The CDR3 DNA is TGTGCCAGCAGTTTGGCCGCGGGAGGTACCTACGAGCAGTACTTC.